These T cell receptor beta chains were read from a single sample in a study of CD8 T cells in Susac syndrome. TCRdb recomputed calls from the immunoSEQ multiplex PCR reads with MiXCR, one row per CDR3 protein. Of approximately 180,000 distinct CDR3 sequences in the sample, approximately 93% were seen once. Sequenced sample: CD4+ T cells from PBMCs. These TCRs come from a human donor with multiple sclerosis. CDR3s include the opening cysteine and the closing phenylalanine or tryptophan. D genes are given only for firm matches. The size field is filled for only some rows; it gives once, few, many or a size class.

size,V,D,length,J,DNA,CDR3
-,TRBV18,-,14,TRBJ1-1,TGTGCCAGCTCACCATCGGGGGTTGGGACTGAAGCTTTCTTT,CASSPSGVGTEAFF
-,TRBV6-6,TRBD2,14,TRBJ2-1,TGTGCCAGCAGCCGCAGCGGGGGGAACAATGAGCAGTTCTTC,CASSRSGGNNEQFF
-,TRBV25-1,-,14,TRBJ2-5,TGTGCCAGCAGTGAAGGGACGTACGGGGAGACCCAGTACTTC,CASSEGTYGETQYF
-,TRBV6-2/TRBV6-3,TRBD2,16,TRBJ2-6,TGTGCCAGCAGCCTCGGGGGGGGTACGGGGGCCAACGTCCTGACTTTC,CASSLGGGTGANVLTF
-,TRBV3-1,-,14,TRBJ2-7,TGTGCCAGCAGCCGTGGCGGGGACACCTACGAGCAGTACTTC,CASSRGGDTYEQYF
-,TRBV7-9,-,14,TRBJ1-2,TGTGCCAGCAGCCAAACCGGGACCGCGGAGGGCTACACCTTC,CASSQTGTAEGYTF
-,TRBV6-2/TRBV6-3,TRBD1,15,TRBJ1-5,TGTGCCAGCAGCCTTGACAGGGATTGGGATCAGCCCCAGCATTTT,CASSLDRDWDQPQHF
-,TRBV29-1,-,15,TRBJ1-4,TGCAGCGTTGAATTGGAGCAGGGGTACAGTGAAAAACTGTTTTTT,CSVELEQGYSEKLFF
-,TRBV4-2,TRBD2,16,TRBJ2-5,TGTGCCAGCAGCCAAGCGTCCGCGGGAGACCAAGAGACCCAGTACTTC,CASSQASAGDQETQYF
-,TRBV5-8,-,11,TRBJ1-3,TGTGCCAGCAAACCCGAAAACACCATATATTTT,CASKPENTIYF
-,TRBV20-1,TRBD2,16,TRBJ2-5,TGCAGTGCTCCCTCACGACTAGCGGGAGAACAAGAGACCCAGTACTTC,CSAPSRLAGEQETQYF
-,TRBV18,-,14,TRBJ1-6,TGTGCCAGCTCACCGGCAACGGCGGGATCACCCCTCCACTTT,CASSPATAGSPLHF
-,TRBV3-1,-,17,TRBJ2-1,TGTGCCAGCAGCCAAGATCTGGACCGAGAAACCTACAATGAGCAGTTCTTC,CASSQDLDRETYNEQFF
-,TRBV6-2/TRBV6-3,-,15,TRBJ2-2,TGTGCCAGCAGACCGGGATTCCGAGGGACCGGGGAGCTGTTTTTT,CASRPGFRGTGELFF
-,TRBV24-1,TRBD1,15,TRBJ2-1,TGTGCCACCAGTGATATCGGACAGGGAGGATACTCCCAGTTCTTC,CATSDIGQGGYSQFF
-,TRBV20-1,TRBD2,15,TRBJ2-3,TGCAGTGCTAGAGCGGGGGGGTCAGGTACTGATACGCAGTATTTT,CSARAGGSGTDTQYF
-,TRBV12-3/TRBV12-4,-,14,TRBJ1-1,TGTGCCAGCAGTTTAGGGGGCGCGGGCACTGAAGCTTTCTTT,CASSLGGAGTEAFF
-,TRBV18,-,13,TRBJ2-1,TGTGCCAGCTCACCCGGGTCCAACAATGAGCAGTTCTTC,CASSPGSNNEQFF
-,TRBV19,TRBD1,15,TRBJ1-1,TGTGCCAGTAGTATGGGACAGGGGAGGAGCACTGAAGCTTTCTTT,CASSMGQGRSTEAFF
-,TRBV21-1,-,15,TRBJ2-7,TGTGCCAGCAGCAATGGGGCGGGCGCTCCCTACGAGCAGTACTTC,CASSNGAGAPYEQYF
-,TRBV5-4,-,14,TRBJ1-5,TGTGCCAGCAGCTTGGCGGGGCGCAATCAGCCCCAGCATTTT,CASSLAGRNQPQHF
-,TRBV9,-,16,TRBJ2-2,TGTGCCAGCAGCGTAGAAAGGGGCCTGAACACCGGGGAGCTGTTTTTT,CASSVERGLNTGELFF
-,TRBV20-1,TRBD2,12,TRBJ2-2,TGCAGTGGGCGGGAGGGGATCGGGGAGCTGTTTTTT,CSGREGIGELFF
-,TRBV28,TRBD1,12,TRBJ2-7,TGTGCCAGCAGTTCCCATGACAGGGGACAGTACTTC,CASSSHDRGQYF
-,TRBV6-6,-,16,TRBJ2-3,TGTGCCAGCAGTTCAAACCGGGACGGTAGCACAGATACGCAGTATTTT,CASSSNRDGSTDTQYF
few,TRBV11-2,-,15,TRBJ2-4,TGTGCCAGCAGCCCCCAATCAGTTGCCGGGAACATTCAGTACTTC,CASSPQSVAGNIQYF
-,TRBV5-1,-,14,TRBJ2-5,TGCGCCAGCAGCTTGGGTCGGACAGAAGAGACCCAGTACTTC,CASSLGRTEETQYF
-,TRBV3-1,TRBD1,14,TRBJ1-4,TGTGCCAGCAGCCAGGACAGGGGTTATGAAAAACTGTTTTTT,CASSQDRGYEKLFF
few,TRBV5-4,TRBD1,14,TRBJ2-3,TGTGCCAGCAGCACCAGGGGGCGCACAGATACGCAGTATTTT,CASSTRGRTDTQYF
-,TRBV6-1,TRBD1,16,TRBJ1-1,TGTGCCAGCAGTGTTCCGACAGGGGGGATGAACACTGAAGCTTTCTTT,CASSVPTGGMNTEAFF
-,TRBV6-2/TRBV6-3,TRBD1,15,TRBJ1-2,TGTGCCAGCAACTCCGCCGGGGCAGGGGGCTATGGCTACACCTTC,CASNSAGAGGYGYTF
-,TRBV7-3,TRBD2,17,TRBJ2-1,TGTGCCAGCAGCCGAGTTTCCGGACTAGGGTACAACAATGAGCAGTTCTTC,CASSRVSGLGYNNEQFF
-,TRBV2,-,13,TRBJ2-3,TGTGCCAGCAGTGTCAGCGGGACAGATACGCAGTATTTT,CASSVSGTDTQYF
-,TRBV28,-,17,TRBJ2-1,TGTGCCAGCCGAATGGGGGACCCCCAGACTTTCTACAATGAGCAGTTCTTC,CASRMGDPQTFYNEQFF
-,TRBV28,-,15,TRBJ1-3,TGTGCCAGCAGTTCCTCCGGGGTCGGGTGGCACACCATATATTTT,CASSSSGVGWHTIYF
-,TRBV29-1,TRBD1,13,TRBJ1-2,TGCAGCGCCACGGACAGGGGAGGCTATGGCTACACCTTC,CSATDRGGYGYTF
-,TRBV7-9,-,14,TRBJ2-2,TGTGCCAGCAGCATTGTAGAAGGTTCCGGGGAGCTGTTTTTT,CASSIVEGSGELFF
-,TRBV4-3,-,18,TRBJ2-2,TGCGCCAGCAGCCAAGATCCCCCGAGGGTAGGGGTCACCGGGGAGCTGTTTTTT,CASSQDPPRVGVTGELFF
-,TRBV7-2,TRBD2,16,TRBJ2-2,TGTGCCAGCAGCCGCTCAGCGGGAGCGGGCGCCGGGGAGCTGTTTTTT,CASSRSAGAGAGELFF
-,TRBV28,-,14,TRBJ2-4,TGTGCCAGCAGTTTCAGTTTGCAACGAAACATTCAGTACTTC,CASSFSLQRNIQYF
-,TRBV6-5,-,13,TRBJ1-1,TGTGCCAGCAGTTACGGTTATCGGGGTGAAGCTTTCTTT,CASSYGYRGEAFF
-,TRBV4-3,TRBD2,16,TRBJ2-7,TGCGCCAGCAGCAAAGGGGAGGGAGAGGTAGCCTACGAGCAGTACTTC,CASSKGEGEVAYEQYF
-,TRBV6-2/TRBV6-3,-,15,TRBJ2-7,TGTGCCAGCAGTTATTACCTTGGACAGAGCTACGAGCAGTACTTC,CASSYYLGQSYEQYF
-,TRBV28,-,14,TRBJ2-7,TGTGCCAGCAGTTTACGATTGGTGGGTTACGAGCAGTACTTC,CASSLRLVGYEQYF
-,TRBV2,-,16,TRBJ1-4,TGTGCCAGCAGTGTTTGGGCAGGAGGAAGTAATGAAAAACTGTTTTTT,CASSVWAGGSNEKLFF
-,TRBV18,-,12,TRBJ1-5,TGTGCCAGCTCAAAGGGCAATCAGCCCCAGCATTTT,CASSKGNQPQHF
-,TRBV5-6,-,13,TRBJ2-5,TGTGCCAGCAGCTTGGGCGGGAAAGAGACCCAGTACTTC,CASSLGGKETQYF
-,TRBV6-6,-,15,TRBJ1-6,TGTGCCAGCATCCAAGACAGGTTGCTAGGTTCACCCCTCCACTTT,CASIQDRLLGSPLHF
-,TRBV5-4,-,14,TRBJ2-1,TGTGCCAGCAGCAAGTCGGGAGCCTACAATGAGCAGTTCTTC,CASSKSGAYNEQFF
-,TRBV2,-,14,TRBJ2-2,TGTGCCAGCGTTGTAGGTCATCGCACCGGGGAGCTGTTTTTT,CASVVGHRTGELFF